Listed below are T cell receptor beta chains from one sample, sequenced in a study of tumor-infiltrating lymphocytes in primary liver carcinoma. TCRdb passed the multiplex PCR reads through MiXCR, listing each CDR3 protein once. The profile shows approximately 330,000 distinct CDR3 sequences, less than 70% of them singletons. Sequencing was performed on peripheral blood. The receptor source for this set is a man aged 35 to 55 with primary liver carcinoma and hepatitis B virus infection. The CDR3 runs from the conserved cysteine through the conserved F or W. Each record gives: clone size, CDR3 length, V gene, D gene, J gene, CDR3 DNA, CDR3 protein. A D gene is named only where the DNA matches it firmly. Rows give clone size only sometimes, using once, few, many, or a class for an expanded clone.

>.|13|TRBV5-4|.|TRBJ2-1
TGTGCCGCCAATAGGGAGCCGATCGGTGAGCAGTTCTTC
CAANREPIGEQFF
>once|15|TRBV11-2|.|TRBJ1-1
TGTGCCAGCTTAATTGACCGACAGGCCGGCACTGAAGCTTTCTTT
CASLIDRQAGTEAFF
>many|15|TRBV10-3|TRBD2|TRBJ2-2
TGTGCCATCAGTGGAATAGCGGGTAACACCGGGGAGCTGTTTTTT
CAISGIAGNTGELFF
>few|14|TRBV29-1|TRBD1|TRBJ1-4
TGCAGCGTTTCAGGAGGCCAGGGGGATGAAAAACTGTTTTTT
CSVSGGQGDEKLFF
>.|13|TRBV5-1|.|TRBJ1-4
TGCGCCAGCAGCTTCGAAGGGGAGGAAAAACTGTTTTTT
CASSFEGEEKLFF
>many|16|TRBV11-1|.|TRBJ2-7
TGTGCCAGCAGCTTAACAGCCGGGAGATCAACGGGCGAGCAGTACTTC
CASSLTAGRSTGEQYF
>many|10|TRBV29-1|.|TRBJ2-1
TGCAGCGGGTCCCACAATGAGCAGTTCTTC
CSGSHNEQFF
>.|14|TRBV11-2|TRBD1|TRBJ2-5
TGTGCCAGCAGGGGGGGACAGGGAGAAGAGACCCAATACTTC
CASRGGQGEETQYF
>.|14|TRBV5-1|.|TRBJ1-1
TGCGCCAGCAGCGAGTGGGCTCGGAACACTGAAGCTTCCTTT
CASSEWARNTEASF
>many|12|TRBV29-1|.|TRBJ2-5
TGCAGCGTTGGCAGGGGTGGGGAGACCCAGTACTTC
CSVGRGGETQYF
>.|13|TRBV6-5|.|TRBJ1-1
TGTGCCAGCAGTTACTGGGGGAACGCTGAAGCTTTCTTT
CASSYWGNAEAFF
>once|14|TRBV7-3|.|TRBJ2-1
TGTGCCAGCAGCTTAAGCCCGAGTATCGGAGAGCAGTTCTTC
CASSLSPSIGEQFF
>.|15|TRBV4-2|TRBD1|TRBJ2-7
TGTGCCAGCAGCCAAGGGCCACAGGGGAACTACGACCAGTGCTTC
CASSQGPQGNYDQCF
>.|14|TRBV29-1|.|TRBJ2-7
TGCAGCGTTGATGAGGACAGCGGGACCTGTGAGCAGTACTTC
CSVDEDSGTCEQYF
>once|14|TRBV6-2/TRBV6-3|TRBD1|TRBJ1-2
TGTGCCAGCAGTCCGAGGACAGGGTTGTATGGCTACATCTTC
CASSPRTGLYGYIF
>.|17|TRBV9|TRBD2|TRBJ2-1
TGTGCCAGCAGCGTAGGGGTTAGCGGGGGGGGGGACAATGAGCAGTTCTTC
CASSVGVSGGGDNEQFF
>.|13|TRBV10-2|.|TRBJ2-7
TGCGCCAGCACCACACAATCTTACTACGAGCAGTACTTC
CASTTQSYYEQYF
>many|11|TRBV11-2|.|TRBJ2-7
TGTGCCAGCAGCTTACTCGGGGATACTTCTTTC
CASSLLGDTSF
>many|18|TRBV11-1|TRBD1|TRBJ2-7
TGTGCCAGCAGTACCCTTTCCGGGACAGGGCTTTTCTTCTACGAGCAGTACTTC
CASSTLSGTGLFFYEQYF
>.|14|TRBV12-3/TRBV12-4|TRBD1|TRBJ1-2
TGCGCCAGCGGTCGGGACAGGGGCGGTTATGGCTACACCTTC
CASGRDRGGYGYTF
>.|15|TRBV6-1|.|TRBJ2-7
TGTGCCAGCAGTGAAGCCGGGGGACGGAGCTACGAGCAGCACTTC
CASSEAGGRSYEQHF
>.|16|TRBV4-3|.|TRBJ1-2
TGCGCCAGCAGCCAAGATAGGGTGCATGCTAACTGTGGCTACACCTTC
CASSQDRVHANCGYTF
>.|15|TRBV28|.|TRBJ2-7
TGTGCCAGCAGTTCCCCCTTGGGACGGGTCGCCGAGCAGTACTTC
CASSSPLGRVAEQYF
>.|11|TRBV29-1|TRBD1|TRBJ2-1
TGCAGCGTCCGGACAGGGGATGAGGAGCTCTTC
CSVRTGDEELF
>.|13|TRBV29-1|.|TRBJ2-7
TGCAGCGTTGGGGGGGGACACTCATACGAGCAGTACTTC
CSVGGGHSYEQYF
>.|14|TRBV11-2|TRBD2|TRBJ2-1
TGTTCCAGCAGCTTAGTACTAGCGGGCAATGAGCAGTTCTTC
CSSSLVLAGNEQFF
>many|14|TRBV11-2|TRBD2|TRBJ2-1
TGTGCCAGCAGCTTAGTACTAGCGGACAATGAGCAGTTCTTC
CASSLVLADNEQFF
>.|14|TRBV24-1|.|TRBJ2-5
TGTGCCACCAGTGAGCTTGGAGGCGGCGAGACCCAGTACTTC
CATSELGGGETQYF
>many|16|TRBV12-3/TRBV12-4|TRBD1|TRBJ2-2
TGTGCCACAAGACCGGGACAGGGGGCGAACACCGGGGAGCTGTTTTTT
CATRPGQGANTGELFF
>.|15|TRBV15|.|TRBJ1-1
TGTGCCACCAGCAGAGATCTTCAGGGGAACACTGAAGCGTTCTTT
CATSRDLQGNTEAFF
>once|16|TRBV4-1|.|TRBJ2-7
TGCGCCAGTAGCCAGGAAGCTTCGGCTATCTCCTACGAGCAGTACTTC
CASSQEASAISYEQYF
>few|16|TRBV10-3|TRBD2|TRBJ2-3
TGTGCCATCAGTGAACTGTGGGGGGAGGGAGGAGATACGCAGTATTTT
CAISELWGEGGDTQYF
>.|15|TRBV5-1|.|TRBJ2-2
TGCGCCAGCAGAGAGGCCGTTGGGAACACCGGGGAGCTGTTTTTT
CASREAVGNTGELFF
>.|16|TRBV4-2|.|TRBJ2-2
TGTGCCAGCAGCGATCTGGCGTACAGGGACACCGGGGAGCTGTTTTTT
CASSDLAYRDTGELFF
>.|15|TRBV28|.|TRBJ2-3
TGTGCCAGTGGAGGGGGGGGGAGGGAAACAGATACGCAGTATTTT
CASGGGGRETDTQYF
>once|15|TRBV28|.|TRBJ1-6
TGTGCCAGCAGTTCGACCAACAGGGTCGGTTCACCCCTCCACTTT
CASSSTNRVGSPLHF
>few|13|TRBV11-2|.|TRBJ2-7
TGTGCCAGGAGCTCCGGGAACCCCTACGAGCAATACTTC
CARSSGNPYEQYF
>.|15|TRBV11-2|.|TRBJ2-3
TGTGCAGGCAGCTTAGATCCCGCTAGCAGGGATACGCAGTATTTT
CAGSLDPASRDTQYF
>once|15|TRBV11-1|TRBD1|TRBJ2-1
TGTGCCAGCAGCTACCCGGAACAGGGGAGTAATAAGCAGTTCTTC
CASSYPEQGSNKQFF
>.|14|TRBV11-2|.|TRBJ2-5
TGTGCCAGCAGCTCCGGGACATTCCAAGAGACTCAGTATTTC
CASSSGTFQETQYF
>.|13|TRBV11-1|.|TRBJ2-5
TGTGCTAGCAGCACCCTGCCGGAAGAGACCCAGTACTTC
CASSTLPEETQYF
>.|14|TRBV12-3/TRBV12-4|.|TRBJ1-5
TGTGCCAGCAGTTTATTCCCCCGCAGAGGGCCCCAGCATTTT
CASSLFPRRGPQHF
>many|15|TRBV6-6|.|TRBJ2-1
TGTGCCAGCAACCCACAGACGGGGTCCTACAATGAGCAGTTCTTC
CASNPQTGSYNEQFF
>.|15|TRBV5-5|.|TRBJ2-5
TGTGCCAGCAGCCCAACAAGGACAGTGGGAGAGACGCAGTACTTC
CASSPTRTVGETQYF
>.|14|TRBV19|.|TRBJ1-2
TGTGCCAGTAGTGGATCGACAGGCACCTATGGCTACACCTTC
CASSGSTGTYGYTF
>few|13|TRBV29-1|TRBD1|TRBJ2-7
TGCAGCGCCCAGGACAGGCAACATTACGAGCAGTACTTC
CSAQDRQHYEQYF
>few|15|TRBV6-5|TRBD1|TRBJ2-5
TGTGCCAGCAGTTACTGGAGGACAGGGGAAGAGACCCAGTACTTC
CASSYWRTGEETQYF
>many|14|TRBV5-1|.|TRBJ2-7
TGCGCCAGCAGCTTGGTCGGGAGCGGGCGCGAGCAGTACTTC
CASSLVGSGREQYF
>.|14|TRBV29-1|.|TRBJ1-4
TGCAGCGTTGAAGGATCCGGGCAGGTCGAAAAACTGTTTTTT
CSVEGSGQVEKLFF
>.|16|TRBV11-2|TRBD2|TRBJ2-7
TGTGCCAGCAGCTTAGCTCTAGTGGGAGGGCCCCCCGAGCAGTACTTC
CASSLALVGGPPEQYF
>many|14|TRBV29-1|TRBD1|TRBJ1-2
TGCAGCGTTGCCGACCGGGACAGGTCCTATGGCTACACCTTC
CSVADRDRSYGYTF
>once|18|TRBV11-2|TRBD1|TRBJ2-5
TGTGCCAGCAGCTTAGGCCGACCGGGACAGGGGGTTCAAGAGACCCAGTACTTC
CASSLGRPGQGVQETQYF
>.|14|TRBV11-2|.|TRBJ2-5
TGTGCCAGTCGACTTGCCGGCTTTCGAGAGACCCAGTACTTC
CASRLAGFRETQYF
>.|17|TRBV4-2|.|TRBJ2-2
TGTGCCAGCAGTCAAAATCCGGGAGTAATCCGGTCCGGGGAGCTGTTTTTT
CASSQNPGVIRSGELFF
>.|15|TRBV11-2|.|TRBJ1-3
TGTGCCAGCAGCTTGGTTGGGACCCTGGGAAACACCACATATTTT
CASSLVGTLGNTTYF
>.|17|TRBV7-8|TRBD2|TRBJ2-5
TGTGCCAGCAGCCCCACCAGACTAGCGGGAGCTCAAGAGACCCAGTACTTC
CASSPTRLAGAQETQYF
>.|13|TRBV29-1|TRBD2|TRBJ2-3
TGCAGCGAACGGCGGGAGAGCACATATACGCAGTATTTT
CSERRESTYTQYF